This T cell receptor beta chain derives from a study of blood T cell repertoires in COVID-19. Study summary: Italy, Spain and the United States were the sources of the convalescent and acute COVID-19 samples. PBMCs, B-cell-depleted T cells, or T cells provided the cDNA or gDNA that made up the material.

Between the trimmed V and J ends, which lost 4 bases and 5 bases, there was a span of 13 bases. Germline V gene lookup returns CDR1 GTSNPN and CDR2 SVGIG (reference sequence). This CDR3 is built from 13 residues. In the original workflow: Estimation of nucleated cell counts relied on the amplification of reference gene primers. Here immunoSEQ multiplex PCR was the method, and the copy in TCRdb shows in-frame clones only, minus some. Clone size and the V and J calls come from that table; the DNA yielded D and trimming. The repertoire includes 30,000 to 45,000 clones, about 89% of them detected once, and 2.2% sits in the top ten.

This clonotype was sampled from a man aged 45-65 years with active COVID-19. This chain connects TRBV30 to TRBJ2-3; tentatively, D is TRBD1 (6 bases). Sequencing input: peripheral blood. Written as DNA, the CDR3 is TGTGCCTGGAATGGCAGAGGGGGAGATACGCAGTATTTT. Translating it yields CAWNGRGGDTQYF.